The 27 T cell receptor beta chains listed next were all sequenced from one sample in a study of graft-versus-host responses after intestinal transplantation. Antigens for these TCRs are unknown. Using immunoSEQ multiplex PCR, the repertoire was profiled, and TCRdb retains in-frame clones only, with some absent. This table has over 65,000 clones, less than 95% appearing once. The source was unstimulated CD8+ T cells sorted from spleen or lymph node cells, collected before transplant. The source is a human donor who was the organ donor for an intestinal transplant.

In the case of this clone: An end of the junction differs from the germline gene, which may be a read error. The chain carries TRBV7-7 and TRBJ1-5; a weak D match, TRBD1 (6 bases). The length of the CDR3 is 18 residues. Germline V gene lookup returns CDR1 SSHAT and CDR2 FNYEAQ (reference sequence). CDR3 loop: CASSLAAQGSYSNQPQHF. In DNA form, the CDR3 reads TGTGCTAGCAGCTTAGCGGCCCAGGGGAGCTATAGCAATCAGCCCCAGCATTTT.

The chain joins TRBV9 to TRBJ2-1, with D uncertain. There are 13 residues in the CDR3. Trimming pared 0 bases from V and 6 bases from J, leaving 7 bases between. Germline CDR1 reads SGDLS; CDR2 reads YYNGEE. CDR3 in amino acids: CASSVEEINEQFF. In nucleotides, the CDR3 is TGTGCCAGCAGCGTAGAAGAAATCAATGAGCAGTTCTTC.

Notes on this clone: At one end the junction does not follow the germline gene, possibly because of a read error. The rearrangement links TRBV27 to TRBJ2-7, with D unresolved. The CDR3 sequence is 13 residues long. Per germline, CDR1 MNHEY and CDR2 SMNVEV (reference sequence). The CDR3 sequence: CASGVGSGYERYF. The CDR3 DNA reads TGTGCCAGCGGCGTAGGGTCTGGCTACGAGCGGTACTTC.

The chain recombines TRBV4-1 with TRBJ2-1, with 10 bases fitting TRBD1. The V gene end was trimmed by 2 bases and the J gene end by 8 bases; junction bases not matched to a gene: 9. The CDR3 contains 16 residues. The V gene's germline CDR1 is MGHRA and CDR2 YSYEKL. As DNA, the CDR3 is TGCGCCAGCAGCCAACTCGGGACAGGGGCTACGGATGAGCAGTTCTTC. It encodes CASSQLGTGATDEQFF.

This sequence joins TRBV2 and TRBJ2-7; D not resolved. CDR3 size: 15 residues. Germline V CDR1 and CDR2: SNHLY, FYNNEI. V was trimmed by 1 base and J by 1 base, leaving 11 bases between them. The CDR3 protein is CASSEGHPESYEQYF. CDR3 nucleotide sequence: TGTGCCAGCAGTGAAGGACACCCGGAGTCCTACGAGCAGTACTTC.

The rearrangement uses TRBV27 and TRBJ2-3; D might be TRBD1 or TRBD2, each matching 6 bases. The V end was cut by 0 bases, the J end by 3 bases, with 7 bases between. The CDR3 contains 14 residues. The germline gives CDR1 MNHEY, CDR2 SMNVEV (reference sequence). DNA for the CDR3: TGTGCCAGCAGTTTATCAGGGGGGACAGATACGCAGTATTTT. It codes for CASSLSGGTDTQYF.

This clone was recorded only once. The chain recombines TRBV6-1 with TRBJ1-1; no reliable D call. Germline values: CDR1 MNHNS, CDR2 SASEGT. The V gene lost 7 bases and the J gene lost 0 bases, with 12 bases spanning the gap. The CDR3 has 14 residues. CDR3 in DNA: TGTGCCAGCACCGTGGGCGGATTGAACACTGAAGCTTTCTTT. This translates into CASTVGGLNTEAFF.

The rearrangement uses TRBV13 and TRBJ2-3; 10 bases fit TRBD1. From germline, CDR1 is PRHDT and CDR2 FYEKMQ (reference sequence). This CDR3 has 14 residues. The V gene end was trimmed by 5 bases and the J gene end by 6 bases; junction bases not matched to a gene: 5. The CDR3 reads CASSPGQGEDTQYF. CDR3 DNA sequence: TGTGCCAGCAGCCCAGGACAGGGGGAGGATACGCAGTATTTT.

This chain connects TRBV27 to TRBJ2-3, with 7 bases aligning to TRBD2. J gave up 6 bases and V 5 bases, and 14 bases lay outside the gene matches. Germline values: CDR1 MNHEY, CDR2 SMNVEV (reference sequence). The CDR3 runs to 16 residues. CDR3 DNA: TGTGCCAGCAGTCTTGGACTAGTTCTATTTCGGGATACGCAGTATTTT. Amino acids: CASSLGLVLFRDTQYF.

This chain uses TRBV7-6 with TRBJ1-2; perhaps TRBD1 as D (6 bases). V was pared by 5 bases and J by 6 bases, with 22 bases between. The length of the CDR3 is 16 residues. Germline V gene lookup returns CDR1 SGHVS and CDR2 FNYEAQ. The CDR3 coding sequence is TGTGCCAGCAGCCAGCTGGGCCCCCCGGGGGGCGATGGCTACACCTTC. It translates to CASSQLGPPGGDGYTF.

V usage is TRBV7-9 and J usage is TRBJ2-6, with 7 bases fitting TRBD1. The CDR3 spans 17 residues. J lost 5 bases, V lost 5 bases, and 12 bases had no gene match. Germline V gene data show CDR1 as SEHNR and CDR2 as FQNEAQ (reference sequence). The CDR3 DNA follows: TGTGCCAGCAGCCCAGACAGGGTTCTAGGATGGGCCAACGTCCTGACTTTC. It encodes CASSPDRVLGWANVLTF.

The chain recombines TRBV7-6 with TRBJ1-1; D gene unclear. Trimming stripped 2 bases from V and 4 bases from J, with 11 bases between. The CDR3 is 14 amino acids. CDR1 and CDR2 from the germline V gene are SGHVS and FNYEAQ. DNA for the CDR3: TGTGCCAGCAGCTTAAACGAGGAAGTCACTGAAGCTTTCTTT. The encoded protein is CASSLNEEVTEAFF.

This chain links TRBV6-5 with TRBJ1-4; 12 nucleotides align to TRBD1. Germline V CDR1 and CDR2: MNHEY, SVGAGI. The CDR3 runs 15 residues. V dropped 6 bases and J dropped 10; count of bases not matched to a gene: 9. CDR3 in amino acids: CASSPGQGAPGKLFF. The CDR3 nucleotides are TGTGCCAGCAGCCCGGGACAGGGGGCGCCGGGAAAACTGTTTTTT.

The V call is TRBV19, the J call TRBJ1-2, with TRBD1 matching over 7 bases. V lost 6 bases and J lost 4; bases outside the gene matches: 5. CDR3 length: 13 residues. Germline V CDR1 and CDR2: LNHDA, SQIVND (reference sequence). CDR3 protein: CASSTTGFYGYTF. The CDR3 coding sequence is TGTGCCAGTAGCACGACAGGGTTCTATGGCTACACCTTC.

The rearrangement uses TRBV9 and TRBJ2-7, with D perhaps matching TRBD2 (6 bases). The CDR3 loop spans 16 amino acids. Germline-derived CDR1 and CDR2 are SGDLS and YYNGEE. Trimming removed 1 base at V and 0 bases at J, with 14 bases between. In nucleotides, the CDR3 is TGTGCCAGCAGCGTATCCTTAGCGGCGAGCTCCTACGAGCAGTACTTC. This translates into CASSVSLAASSYEQYF. Complete variable domain (other parts from reference TRBV9 and TRBJ2-7): DSGVTQTPKHLITATGQRVTLRCSPRSGDLSVYWYQQSLDQGLQFLIQYYNGEERAKGNILERFSAQQFPDLHSELNLSSLELGDSALYFCASSVSLAASSYEQYFGPGTRLTVT.

This sequence joins TRBV29-1 and TRBJ1-1; tentative D call: TRBD1 (6 bases). Germline CDR1 reads SQVTM; CDR2 reads ANQGSEA. Trimming took 6 bases from V and 5 from J, leaving 19 bases between them. This CDR3 has 14 amino acids. The CDR3 is CSVARRGRITEAFF. CDR3 in DNA: TGCAGCGTCGCTCGGCGGGGGCGAATTACTGAAGCTTTCTTT.

The CDR3 loop is CASSGVLGELFF. As DNA, the CDR3 is TGTGCCAGCAGCGGGGTTCTCGGGGAGCTGTTTTTT. The V call is TRBV9, the J call TRBJ2-2; D is uncertain. The germline V gene encodes CDR1 SGDLS and CDR2 YYNGEE. Trimming took 3 bases from V and 7 from J, leaving 7 bases between them. This CDR3 comprises 12 residues.

V gene TRBV11-1 combines with J gene TRBJ2-5, with TRBD1 matching over 8 bases. The CDR3 covers 13 residues. CDR1 SGHAT and CDR2 FQDESV come from the germline V gene (reference sequence). With V trimmed by 4 bases and J by 4 bases, 2 bases remained unmatched. Here the CDR3 reads CASSSGGGETQYF. The CDR3 DNA sequence: TGTGCCAGCAGCTCAGGGGGCGGAGAGACCCAGTACTTC.

The chain carries TRBV6-5 and TRBJ2-1, with D perhaps matching TRBD1 or TRBD2 (5 bases each). Germline V gene sequence: CDR1 MNHEY, CDR2 SVGAGI. CDR3 length equals 13 residues. V gave up 2 bases and J gave up 12 bases, with 14 bases separating them. For the CDR3, the DNA is TGTGCCAGCAGTTACAGCGGCCCTCAGGGGCAGTTCTTC. The encoded protein is CASSYSGPQGQFF.

The chain links TRBV28 to TRBJ1-2; TRBD1 matches at 7 bases. V lost 6 bases, J lost 5 bases, and 6 bases stayed unmatched. Looked up from germline, CDR1 is MDHEN and CDR2 is SYDVKM. This CDR3 spans 13 amino acids. CDR3 region: CASRPRDSYGYTF. The CDR3 DNA follows: TGTGCCAGCAGACCGCGGGACAGTTATGGCTACACCTTC.

CDR3 bases: TGCGCCAGCAGCTTGAGATCTGCGGAGGGAGATAATGAAAAACTGTTTTTT. This sequence encodes CASSLRSAEGDNEKLFF. This rearrangement joins TRBV5-1 to TRBJ1-4; the D is unclear. V was trimmed by 1 base and J by 4 bases, leaving 17 bases between them. The CDR3 is 17 residues long. In germline, CDR1 is SGHRS, CDR2 YFSETQ.

The genes are TRBV27 and TRBJ2-7, with D possibly being TRBD1 (5 bases). Germline CDR1 is MNHEY and CDR2 is SMNVEV (reference sequence). The CDR3 is 14 residues long. Between the trimmed V and J ends, which lost 6 bases and 5 bases, there was a span of 17 bases. This CDR3 is CASRSGHPRNEQYF. The CDR3 DNA follows: TGTGCCAGCAGATCCGGACACCCGAGGAACGAGCAGTACTTC.

The gene calls are TRBV9 and TRBJ1-2; TRBD1 matches 10 bases. The length of the CDR3 is 15 residues. The junction had 6 bases not matched to a gene; V was cut back by 1 base and J by 6 bases. Germline lookup yields CDR1 SGDLS and CDR2 YYNGEE. The CDR3 reads CASSVHRDRGDGYTF. Here the CDR3 DNA reads TGTGCCAGCAGCGTACACCGGGACAGGGGTGATGGCTACACCTTC.

The chain has TRBV13 and TRBJ1-1; the D gene is possibly TRBD1 (6 bases). The CDR3 length is 18 residues. Germline V lookup: CDR1 PRHDT, CDR2 FYEKMQ (reference sequence). Trimming removed 4 bases at V and 8 bases at J, with 29 bases between. CDR3 sequence reads: CASSSESISGTRRREAFF. The CDR3 DNA reads TGTGCCAGCAGCTCAGAGTCTATAAGTGGGACACGAAGGCGGGAAGCTTTCTTT.

This clone was detected only once. The chain couples TRBV5-6 to TRBJ2-2; 10 bases are a match to TRBD2. The CDR3 sequence is 17 residues long. The germline CDR1 and CDR2 sequences are SGHDT and YYEEEE. The V segment lost 0 bases and the J segment 2 bases; nucleotides outside the gene matches: 4. CDR3: CASSLGTSGINTGELFF. CDR3 bases: TGTGCCAGCAGCTTGGGAACTAGCGGGATTAACACCGGGGAGCTGTTTTTT. Full variable domain (rest looked up from reference TRBV5-6 and TRBJ2-2): DAGVTQSPTHLIKTRGQQVTLRCSPKSGHDTVSWYQQALGQGPQFIFQYYEEEERQRGNFPDRFSGHQFPNYSSELNVNALLLGDSALYLCASSLGTSGINTGELFFGEGSRLTVL.

This chain joins TRBV9 and TRBJ2-1; D possibly corresponds to TRBD2 (6 bases). V was shortened by 0 bases and J by 9 bases, with 10 bases between the two germline ends. The germline V gene has CDR1 SGDLS and CDR2 YYNGEE. The CDR3 contains 13 residues. Written as DNA, the CDR3 is TGTGCCAGCAGCGTAGAGATCGGGAGTGAGCAGTTCTTC. Translation: CASSVEIGSEQFF.

The CDR3 protein is CASSFSGSGTEAFF. For the CDR3, the DNA is TGCGCCAGCAGCTTCTCGGGGTCGGGCACTGAAGCTTTCTTT. V and J are TRBV5-1 and TRBJ1-1, with D unclear. Between the trimmed V and J ends, which lost 2 bases and 4 bases, there was a span of 12 bases. The CDR3 is 14 residues long. The germline gives CDR1 SGHRS, CDR2 YFSETQ. The variable domain in full, with the rest retrieved from reference TRBV5-1 and TRBJ1-1, is KAGVTQTPRYLIKTRGQQVTLSCSPISGHRSVSWYQQTPGQGLQFLFEYFSETQRNKGNFPGRFSGRQFSNSRSEMNVSTLELGDSALYLCASSFSGSGTEAFFGQGTRLTVV.